In this sample, the clone carrying this T cell receptor beta chain turned up many times. Its antigen remains unknown. The TCR beta libraries were generated through quantitative 5'-RACE incorporating molecular barcodes. TCRdb independently ran MiXCR on the 5' RACE reads; one entry per CDR3 protein. There are approximately 220,000 distinct CDR3 sequences in the sample; roughly 24% occur only once, and 6.6% lies in the top ten. Trimming at V came to 8 bases and at J to 6 bases, leaving 4 bases not matched to a gene. The CDR3 contains 12 residues. The V gene's germline CDR1 is MNHNS and CDR2 SASEGT. The data belong to a study of CD8 T cells in ankylosing spondylitis. The study, taken as a whole, reports: Existing reports had already noted some motif variants in reactive arthritis synovial fluid and blood.

V is TRBV6-1 and J is TRBJ1-1, with 9 nucleotides matching TRBD1. Sequences were obtained from blood, either unsorted or a sorted T cell fraction (not recorded which). This clonotype originated in a male donor with ankylosing spondylitis or in good health (not recorded which). In nucleotides, the CDR3 is TGTGCCAGCGACAGGGGGACGGCTGAAGCTTTCTTT. Translation gives CASDRGTAEAFF.